These 31 T cell receptor beta chains were sequenced from one sample in a study of regulatory T cells in long-lasting Graves disease. This sample's time point: newly diagnosed GD, antithyroid drugs for less than 3 months. Isolated PBMC RNA provided the starting material for the TCR library. Through Arm-PCR of CDR3 regions and iRepertoire HTBI primers, TCR beta libraries were built. Each CDR3 protein is one row after TCRdb ran MiXCR on the multiplex PCR reads. Of roughly 420,000 distinct CDR3 sequences in the sample, 12% to 15% were seen once. The data were also submitted as part of a second study, on T cells in Graves' hyperthyroidism and ophthalmopathy.

The sample consisted of peripheral blood mononuclear cells (PBMCs), taken at new diagnosis, from a patient treated with antithyroid drugs. The source of these receptors is a woman aged 45-60 years with Graves disease.

This clonotype was detected many times. The chain carries TRBV11-2 and TRBJ2-7; 10 bases are a match to TRBD2. V gave up 6 bases and J gave up 4 bases; unmatched junction bases: 9. CDR3 length: 15 residues. The germline gives CDR1 SGHAT, CDR2 FQNNGV. The CDR3 here is CASSWTSGNFYEQYF. CDR3 bases: TGTGCCAGCAGTTGGACTAGCGGAAATTTTTACGAGCAGTACTTC. Full variable domain (rest looked up from reference TRBV11-2 and TRBJ2-7): EAGVAQSPRYKIIEKRQSVAFWCNPISGHATLYWYQQILGQGPKLLIQFQNNGVVDDSQLPKDRFSAERLKGVDSTLKIQPAKLEDSAVYLCASSWTSGNFYEQYFGPGTRLTVT.

This chain uses TRBV30 with TRBJ1-5; TRBD1 might be the D (6 bases). The CDR3 is made up of 17 amino acids. Germline loops: CDR1 GTSNPN, CDR2 SVGIG (reference sequence). The V gene lost 2 bases and the J gene lost 6 bases, with 23 bases spanning the gap. DNA for the CDR3: TGTGCCTGGAGTAATGAGGGGGGCAGCGGCAGGGGTCAGCCCCAGCATTTT. This encodes CAWSNEGGSGRGQPQHF.

The chain employs TRBV2 and TRBJ2-3; 7 nucleotides line up with TRBD2. Germline-derived CDR1 and CDR2 are SNHLY and FYNNEI. Losses at the gene ends were 6 bases for V and 2 bases for J; bases not matched to a gene: 5. The CDR3 runs to 14 residues. The CDR3 nucleotides are TGTGCCAGCAGCCAGCGGGACTACACAGATACGCAGTATTTT. It encodes CASSQRDYTDTQYF. The full variable domain, completed using reference TRBV2 and TRBJ2-3, is EPEVTQTPSHQVTQMGQEVILRCVPISNHLYFYWYRQILGQKVEFLVSFYNNEISEKSEIFDDQFSVERPDGSNFTLKIRSTKLEDSAMYFCASSQRDYTDTQYFGPGTRLTVL.

On this clonotype itself: This may be a read error: a much more frequent sequence differs by one nucleotide. This sequence joins TRBV5-1 and TRBJ2-4; TRBD1 or TRBD2 may be the D gene (6 bases each). The CDR3 extends over 14 amino acids. Per the germline V gene, CDR1 is SGHRS and CDR2 is YFSETQ. The CDR3 region has the DNA TGCGCCAGCAGCTTGCCGGGAGAATGGGACATTCACTACTTC. Translated, it gives CASSLPGEWDIHYF.

This clonotype was picked up many times. This rearrangement joins TRBV11-1 to TRBJ2-2; TRBD1 matches 9 bases. V lost 4 bases to trimming and J lost 10 bases; unmatched junction nucleotides: 10. CDR1 is SGHAT, CDR2 FQDESV, per germline (reference sequence). The CDR3 consists of 15 residues. CDR3 region: CASSSRTGDAAELFF. The DNA of the CDR3 is TGTGCCAGCAGCTCTCGGACAGGGGACGCAGCGGAGCTGTTTTTT.

This clonotype was counted many times. The J gene is TRBJ2-3, the V gene TRBV2; D possibly corresponds to TRBD2 (6 bases). Germline assignment: CDR1 SNHLY and CDR2 FYNNEI. This CDR3 region has 17 residues. V was cut by 2 bases and J by 0 bases, with 15 bases left in between. The CDR3 region is CASSERLTGTSTDTQYF. The CDR3 DNA follows: TGTGCCAGCAGTGAACGCCTCACCGGGACTAGCACAGATACGCAGTATTTT.

Many counts were recorded for this clonotype. V gene TRBV7-2 combines with J gene TRBJ2-5; 8 bases fit TRBD1. Per the germline V gene, CDR1 is SGHTA and CDR2 is FQGNSA. J lost 2 bases, V lost 1 base, and 6 bases had no gene match. The CDR3 contains 16 residues. Written as DNA, the CDR3 is TGTGCCAGCAGCTTAGGGCGGACAGGGTTACAAGAGACCCAGTACTTC. Translation: CASSLGRTGLQETQYF.

Of note for this clonotype: A much larger clone sits a single nucleotide away, making a read error possible. CDR3 protein: CASSLDSMEQLF. DNA of the CDR3: TGCGCCAGCAGCTTGGACTCTATGGAGCAGTTATTC. The chain carries TRBV5-1 and TRBJ2-1; D is undetermined. The CDR3 is 12 amino acids. Germline-derived CDR1 and CDR2 are SGHRS and YFSETQ.

The sample holds many counts of this clonotype. The rearrangement uses TRBV12-3 or TRBV12-4 and TRBJ2-7; D ambiguous. There are 11 residues in the CDR3. Trimming stripped 2 bases from V and 7 bases from J, with 6 bases between. CDR3 sequence: CASSLSWEQYF. CDR3 nucleotides: TGTGCCAGCAGTTTATCGTGGGAGCAGTACTTC.

The rearrangement links TRBV28 to TRBJ2-5; either TRBD1 or TRBD2 may fit D (5 bases each). Per germline, CDR1 MDHEN and CDR2 SYDVKM. CDR3 size: 14 residues. The germline V and J ends were trimmed by 5 bases and 3 bases, with 13 bases remaining between them. CDR3 coding DNA: TGTGCCAGCAGTAGGAGGCAGGGCGAAGAGACCCAGTACTTC. This sequence encodes CASSRRQGEETQYF.

This clonotype was detected only a few times. The genes are TRBV5-4 and TRBJ2-7, with 7 bases that match TRBD1. The germline gives CDR1 SGHNT, CDR2 YYREEE (reference sequence). The J segment lost 1 base and the V segment lost 4 bases, leaving 5 bases of the junction unmatched. The CDR3 has 14 residues. CDR3 sequence reads: CASSLGQHSYEQYF. The DNA for the CDR3 is TGTGCCAGCAGCCTGGGACAGCATTCCTACGAGCAGTACTTC. Together with reference TRBV5-4 and TRBJ2-7, the CDR3 gives the full variable domain: ETGVTQSPTHLIKTRGQQVTLRCSSQSGHNTVSWYQQALGQGPQFIFQYYREEENGRGNFPPRFSGLQFPNYSSELNVNALELDDSALYLCASSLGQHSYEQYFGPGTRLTVT.

This clonotype was picked up many times. The chain couples TRBV28 to TRBJ2-7; D not certain. The CDR3 covers 14 residues. Trimming removed 2 bases at V and 2 bases at J, with 10 bases between. Germline assignment: CDR1 MDHEN and CDR2 SYDVKM. CDR3 nucleotide sequence: TGTGCCAGCAGTTTAGGTTCCCCCCCCTACGAGCAGTACTTC. Translation: CASSLGSPPYEQYF.

The table lists this clonotype with many counts. The genes are TRBV3-1 and TRBJ1-2, with 7 nucleotides matching TRBD1. Trimming took 4 bases from V and 6 from J; bases not matched to a gene: 8. The CDR3 totals 14 residues. Germline CDR1 reads LGHDT; CDR2 reads YNNKEL (reference sequence). CDR3 nucleotide sequence: TGTGCCAGCAGCCTACCGGGACAGTTTAATGGCTACACCTTC. Its protein is CASSLPGQFNGYTF.

This clonotype was counted ten times or more. This sequence joins TRBV28 and TRBJ2-1; either TRBD1 or TRBD2 may fit D (5 bases each). This CDR3 region has 14 residues. Germline-derived CDR1 and CDR2 are MDHEN and SYDVKM. Trimming stripped 8 bases from V and 6 bases from J, with 17 bases between. CDR3 DNA: TGTGCCAGCCGACTCGGGGCAGGAGGCAATGAGCAGTTCTTC. Its protein is CASRLGAGGNEQFF.

A word on this clonotype: A read error may produce the germline difference seen at one junction end. The chain is built from TRBV18 and TRBJ2-7; D unresolved. This CDR3 spans 12 amino acids. From germline, CDR1 is KGHSH and CDR2 LQKENI. The CDR3 loop reads CASSQESHELYF. CDR3 DNA: TGTGCCAGCTCACAGGAATCCCACGAGCTGTACTTC.

This clonotype was counted ten times or more. CDR3 sequence: CSAGRGEGSYNEQFF. The DNA of the CDR3 is TGCAGTGCTGGTAGGGGGGAAGGCTCCTACAATGAGCAGTTCTTC. J is TRBJ2-1 and V is TRBV20-1; D tentatively fits TRBD1 or TRBD2 (6 bases each). This CDR3 is built from 15 residues. CDR1 and CDR2 from the germline V gene are DFQATT and SNEGSKA (reference sequence). Trimming cost V 5 bases and J 0 bases, with 14 bases left between them.

This clonotype was observed many times. CDR3 nucleotide sequence: TGTGCCAGCAGTGAAGGAACAGGGGTGACCTACAATGAGCAGTTCTTC. Translation gives CASSEGTGVTYNEQFF. The chain links TRBV2 to TRBJ2-1, with 7 bases that match TRBD1. Trimming removed 1 base from V and 2 bases from J; junction bases left unmatched: 5. Germline CDR1 SNHLY, CDR2 FYNNEI. CDR3 size: 16 residues.

In regard to this clonotype: The germline gene is not matched at one end of the junction; a read error may be the cause. This chain connects TRBV11-1 to TRBJ2-7; 11 bases match TRBD1. The CDR3 is 16 amino acids. Germline CDR1 and CDR2: SGHAT and FQDESV (reference sequence). The CDR3 region has the DNA TGCGCCAGCAGCCTAGCACCCGGGACAGGGGGCTACGAGCAGTACTTC. It encodes CASSLAPGTGGYEQYF.

Many counts were recorded for this clonotype. The chain has TRBV2 and TRBJ1-2; unclear D gene. V gave up 2 bases and J gave up 0 bases, with 16 bases separating them. This CDR3 has 17 amino acids. From germline, CDR1 is SNHLY and CDR2 FYNNEI. The CDR3: CASSETPLGGSNYGYTF. The CDR3, as DNA: TGTGCCAGCAGTGAAACCCCACTGGGCGGTTCTAACTATGGCTACACCTTC.

This clonotype showed up many times. An end of the junction differs from the germline gene, which may be a read error. The chain recombines TRBV7-9 with TRBJ2-1; D remains unclear. CDR3 length equals 13 residues. Germline V CDR1 and CDR2: SEHNR, FQNEAQ (reference sequence). The CDR3: CASSLGSLLPSYF. CDR3 DNA sequence: TGTGCCAGCAGCCTAGGGTCGTTGTTGCCGAGTTATTTC.

In its sample, this clonotype was seen a few times. The chain employs TRBV6-1 and TRBJ1-2; maybe TRBD1 (6 bases). Germline CDR1 and CDR2: MNHNS and SASEGT. The V gene lost 4 bases and the J gene lost 3 bases, with 9 bases spanning the gap. CDR3 length: 13 residues. CDR3 nucleotide sequence: TGTGCCAGCAGTGTAAACAGGGACTATGGCTACACCTTC. It specifies CASSVNRDYGYTF.

The chain has TRBV30 and TRBJ1-1; 11 nucleotides line up with TRBD1. Losses at the gene ends were 2 bases for V and 4 bases for J; bases not matched to a gene: 6. The germline CDR1 and CDR2 sequences are GTSNPN and SVGIG (reference sequence). This CDR3 region has 15 residues. For the CDR3, the DNA is TGTGCCTGGAGTCCCGGGACAGGGGGGTCCACTGAAGCTTTCTTT. Protein: CAWSPGTGGSTEAFF. Variable domain in full (rest from reference TRBV30 and TRBJ1-1): SQTIHQWPATLVQPVGSPLSLECTVEGTSNPNLYWYRQAAGRGLQLLFYSVGIGQISSEVPQNLSASRPQDRQFILSSKKLLLSDSGFYLCAWSPGTGGSTEAFFGQGTRLTVV.

The chain employs TRBV12-3 or TRBV12-4 and TRBJ2-7; D is ambiguous. The V end was cut by 3 bases, the J end by 4 bases, with 10 bases between. The CDR3 sequence is 13 residues long. For the CDR3, the DNA is TGTGCCAGCAGTTTCCAGCAGACTTACGAGCAGTACTTC. It translates to CASSFQQTYEQYF.

About this clonotype: A much larger clonotype is one base distant, so this may be a read error. J is TRBJ2-1 and V is TRBV5-1; TRBD2 agrees at 8 bases. The CDR3 consists of 15 residues. V lost 4 bases to trimming and J lost 6 bases; unmatched junction nucleotides: 9. Germline V gene data show CDR1 as SGHRS and CDR2 as YFSETQ. CDR3 region: CASSRSGVGFNEQFF. CDR3 DNA sequence: TGCGCCAGCAGCCGTAGCGGGGTAGGGTTCAATGAGCAGTTCTTC.

This clonotype turned up a few times. The rearrangement uses TRBV9 and TRBJ2-1; no clear D gene. Trimming removed 0 bases from V and 2 bases from J, with 6 bases in between. Germline CDR1 SGDLS, CDR2 YYNGEE. This CDR3 has 14 amino acids. The CDR3 DNA reads as TGTGCCAGCAGCGTAGGGGGTACCTACAATGAGCAGTTCTTC. This gives the protein CASSVGGTYNEQFF.

This clonotype was seen at least ten times. This sequence joins TRBV7-2 and TRBJ1-1; D is possibly TRBD1 (5 bases). The CDR3 consists of 15 residues. Germline assignment: CDR1 SGHTA and CDR2 FQGNSA. V was pared by 2 bases and J by 1 base, with 11 bases between. In DNA form, the CDR3 reads TGTGCCAGCAGCTTATGGGGGACCGGGAACACTGAAGCTTTCTTT. Amino acid sequence: CASSLWGTGNTEAFF. The variable domain in full, with the rest retrieved from reference TRBV7-2 and TRBJ1-1, is GAGVSQSPSNKVTEKGKDVELRCDPISGHTALYWYRQSLGQGLEFLIYFQGNSAPDKSGLPSDRFSAERTGGSVSTLTIQRTQQEDSAVYLCASSLWGTGNTEAFFGQGTRLTVV.

V gene TRBV29-1 combines with J gene TRBJ2-7; no clear D gene. V lost 4 bases to trimming and J lost 2 bases, with 18 bases between them. CDR3 size: 15 residues. Looked up from germline, CDR1 is SQVTM and CDR2 is ANQGSEA. The CDR3 protein is CSVVPTGQIPYEQYF. The CDR3 DNA reads TGCAGCGTTGTGCCCACGGGTCAGATACCCTACGAGCAGTACTTC.

This clonotype was recorded a few times. The chain carries TRBV28 and TRBJ1-4; 7 bases line up with TRBD1. The CDR3 length is 17 residues. Trimming cost V 2 bases and J 8 bases; bases outside gene matches: 14. The V gene's germline CDR1 is MDHEN and CDR2 SYDVKM. Here the CDR3 DNA reads TGTGCCAGCAGTTTACGTCGCCAGGGGGTACAGGGAGAAAAACTGTTTTTT. It translates to CASSLRRQGVQGEKLFF.

This clonotype has ten or more counts. The chain is built from TRBV11-2 and TRBJ2-7; 12 nucleotides agree with TRBD1. This CDR3 region has 16 residues. The ends lost 5 bases at V and 4 bases at J; junction bases unmatched: 9. Per the germline V gene, CDR1 is SGHAT and CDR2 is FQNNGV. The DNA for the CDR3 is TGTGCCAGCAGCCTCAGTGGGACAGGGGGCAGGTACGAGCAGTACTTC. Amino acid sequence: CASSLSGTGGRYEQYF.

Remarks on this clonotype: A far larger clone is only one base removed, so a read error is likely. Likely a read error: the CDR3 ends without its conserved phenylalanine or tryptophan. It is unclear where the CDR3 begins or ends on the DNA, so no DNA is shown, and the CDR3 is as TCRdb lists it. The chain combines TRBV7-2 with TRBJ2-3; TRBD1, the D gene given by the table, was not confirmed from the DNA. Ends included, the CDR3 has 13 residues. Looked up from germline, CDR1 is SGHTA and CDR2 is FQGNSA. CDR3 loop: CASSFPGGYEQYC.

This clonotype was detected many times. This chain joins TRBV3-1 and TRBJ1-3, with D possibly matching TRBD1 (5 bases). V lost 1 base and J lost 8, with 9 bases in between. The germline gives CDR1 LGHDT, CDR2 YNNKEL (reference sequence). The CDR3 runs 13 residues. The CDR3 sequence is CASSQVRGDTIYF. The CDR3 region has the DNA TGTGCCAGCAGCCAAGTTCGGGGGGACACCATATATTTT.